The 18 T cell receptor beta chains listed next were all sequenced from one sample in a study of graft-versus-host responses after intestinal transplantation (dated by TCRdb to the early 2020s). Which antigens these TCRs recognize remains unknown. The label giving this sample's time point can be read as: cells obtained before transplantation from donor or recipient. Library creation used the immunoSEQ multiplex PCR assay. The source is immuneACCESS, and TCRdb retained only in-frame sequences with V and J called. Part of the clones is not carried over; for the studies checked, unresolved V genes explain less than half of this, and the remainder is unexplained. In this sample the table shows tens of thousands of clones, roughly 91% of which occur a single time. Clones ranked in the top ten supply more than 0.075% of the sample. The material sequenced was unstimulated CD4+ T cells sorted from spleen or lymph node cells, taken before intestinal transplant. All receptors come from a human donor who received an intestinal transplant.

The chain links TRBV14 to TRBJ1-6; the D gene is possibly TRBD1 (6 bases). The CDR3 covers 14 residues. Trimming cost V 5 bases and J 6 bases, with 11 bases left between them. Germline CDR1 SGHDN, CDR2 FVKESK. This CDR3 is CASSRGGSNSPLHF. The CDR3 bases are TGTGCCAGCAGCAGAGGGGGTTCTAATTCACCCCTCCACTTT.

This sequence joins TRBV4-3 and TRBJ2-1, with TRBD1 matching over 11 bases. V shed 4 bases and J 8 bases; nucleotides not matched to a gene: 10. This CDR3 region has 16 residues. Looked up from germline, CDR1 is LGHNA and CDR2 is YSLEER. CDR3 amino acids: CASSLGLGQGVDEQFF. CDR3 bases: TGCGCCAGCAGCCTTGGGTTGGGACAGGGGGTGGATGAGCAGTTCTTC.

This chain joins TRBV6-4 and TRBJ2-7; a weak D match, TRBD1 (5 bases). The V gene lost 0 bases and the J gene lost 3 bases, with 15 bases spanning the gap. Germline V gene lookup returns CDR1 MRHNA and CDR2 SNTAGT. The CDR3 is 16 residues long. DNA for the CDR3: TGTGCCAGCAGTGACTCGTCGGCTGGACAACGCTACGAGCAGTACTTC. As protein: CASSDSSAGQRYEQYF.

The CDR3 DNA is TGTGCCAGCAGCTTCACAGGGCACCAAGAGACCCAGTACTTC. Translation: CASSFTGHQETQYF. V gene TRBV27 combines with J gene TRBJ2-5; possible D gene TRBD1, 6 bases. The germline V and J ends were trimmed by 6 bases and 0 bases, with 11 bases remaining between them. This CDR3 contains 14 residues. From germline, CDR1 is MNHEY and CDR2 SMNVEV (reference sequence).

V usage is TRBV10-2 and J usage is TRBJ2-5, with 10 bases aligning to TRBD1. Germline V gene data show CDR1 as WSHSY and CDR2 as SAAADI. CDR3 length equals 14 residues. J gave up 4 bases and V 3 bases, and 2 bases lay outside the gene matches. The CDR3 spells CASSEGDRGETQYF. DNA for the CDR3: TGCGCCAGCAGTGAAGGGGACAGGGGAGAGACCCAGTACTTC.

The chain has TRBV7-2 and TRBJ2-3; D ambiguous. CDR3 length equals 13 residues. Germline CDR1 is SGHTA and CDR2 is FQGNSA. V shed 3 bases and J shed 0 bases, with 4 bases lying between them. The CDR3 bases are TGTGCCAGCAGCTTCCCTAGCACAGATACGCAGTATTTT. It yields the protein CASSFPSTDTQYF.

This rearrangement joins TRBV9 to TRBJ1-1; D perhaps matches TRBD1 (5 bases). Germline CDR1 SGDLS, CDR2 YYNGEE. The CDR3 loop spans 13 amino acids. V lost 7 bases to trimming and J lost 0 bases, with 10 bases between them. The CDR3 loop reads CASAGGVNTEAFF. The CDR3 DNA follows: TGTGCCAGCGCCGGGGGGGTGAACACTGAAGCTTTCTTT.

The V call is TRBV4-1, the J call TRBJ1-5; TRBD1 aligns across 7 bases. V trimming: 0 bases; J trimming: 2 bases; junction bases outside the gene matches: 13. The CDR3 is 19 amino acids. The V gene's germline CDR1 is MGHRA and CDR2 YSYEKL. As DNA, the CDR3 is TGCGCCAGCAGCCAAGATGGGTGGGACAGCCTTCGGGGCAATCAGCCCCAGCATTTT. Protein product: CASSQDGWDSLRGNQPQHF.

This clone came up once. Because the CDR3's place on the DNA is in doubt, the DNA is left out and the CDR3 is given as listed by TCRdb. The chain joins TRBV5-1 to TRBJ1-1; TRBD1 reflects the table's D call only, with no check against the DNA. The CDR3 length equals 17 residues, ends included. Germline loops: CDR1 SGHRS, CDR2 YFSETQ. This CDR3 is CASSRFGSGTGGTEAFF.

V and J are TRBV12-5 and TRBJ2-7; tentatively, D is TRBD1 (6 bases). Germline V gene sequence: CDR1 LGHNT, CDR2 FRNRAP. The CDR3 contains 13 residues. V was pared by 0 bases and J by 8 bases, with 11 bases between. The chain's CDR3 is CASGLVLQGQQYF. CDR3 DNA: TGTGCTAGTGGTTTGGTCTTACAGGGCCAGCAGTACTTC.

V usage is TRBV5-6 and J usage is TRBJ1-1; no firm D call. The V gene lost 4 bases and the J gene lost 10 bases, with 17 bases spanning the gap. Germline loops: CDR1 SGHDT, CDR2 YYEEEE. The CDR3 spans 13 residues. Here the CDR3 reads CASSRVGEQTAFF. DNA for the CDR3: TGTGCCAGCAGCCGGGTTGGTGAACAAACAGCTTTCTTT. Using reference TRBV5-6 and TRBJ1-1 for the parts outside the CDR3, the full variable domain is DAGVTQSPTHLIKTRGQQVTLRCSPKSGHDTVSWYQQALGQGPQFIFQYYEEEERQRGNFPDRFSGHQFPNYSSELNVNALLLGDSALYLCASSRVGEQTAFFGQGTRLTVV.

This chain connects TRBV19 to TRBJ1-5; 9 bases agree with TRBD1. V shed 5 bases, J shed 6 bases, and the junction held 8 bases outside the gene matches. The CDR3 length is 15 residues. Per germline, CDR1 LNHDA and CDR2 SQIVND (reference sequence). The CDR3 reads CASSAEGQGGQPQHF. CDR3 in DNA: TGTGCCAGTAGTGCCGAGGGACAGGGTGGTCAGCCCCAGCATTTT.

The gene calls are TRBV18 and TRBJ2-1, with 9 bases that match TRBD1. Germline loops: CDR1 KGHSH, CDR2 LQKENI. The CDR3 runs 15 residues. With 3 bases clipped from V and 5 bases from J, the junction kept 5 bases outside the gene matches. The CDR3 sequence: CASSPGGTGNNEQFF. Here the CDR3 DNA reads TGTGCCAGCTCACCCGGTGGGACAGGGAACAATGAGCAGTTCTTC.

The chain links TRBV9 to TRBJ2-2, with 12 bases fitting TRBD2. CDR3 length: 15 amino acids. Germline CDR1 SGDLS, CDR2 YYNGEE. The trim removed 1 base at V and 7 bases at J, leaving 2 bases unmatched. The CDR3 spells CASSVQLAGGGELFF. CDR3 DNA: TGTGCCAGCAGCGTACAACTAGCGGGGGGCGGGGAGCTGTTTTTT. Full variable domain (outside the CDR3, taken from reference TRBV9 and TRBJ2-2): DSGVTQTPKHLITATGQRVTLRCSPRSGDLSVYWYQQSLDQGLQFLIQYYNGEERAKGNILERFSAQQFPDLHSELNLSSLELGDSALYFCASSVQLAGGGELFFGEGSRLTVL.

The J gene is TRBJ1-1, the V gene TRBV10-2, with D perhaps matching TRBD1 (6 bases). Trimming cost V 1 base and J 8 bases, with 11 bases left between them. CDR1 and CDR2 (germline): WSHSY, SAAADI. CDR3 length: 13 amino acids. This chain's CDR3 is CASSEFLQGEAFF. The CDR3 DNA is TGCGCCAGCAGTGAGTTCTTACAGGGCGAAGCTTTCTTT.

CDR3 region: CASSPREGETQYF. The CDR3, as DNA: TGCGCCAGCAGCCCCAGGGAAGGGGAGACCCAGTACTTC. V is TRBV4-3 and J is TRBJ2-5; D may be TRBD1 (5 bases). Per germline, CDR1 LGHNA and CDR2 YSLEER. The ends were cut back, 4 bases at V and 5 bases at J, with 11 bases in the middle. CDR3 size: 13 residues.

The chain joins TRBV2 to TRBJ2-7; 13 nucleotides agree with TRBD2. CDR3 length: 15 amino acids. Per the germline V gene, CDR1 is SNHLY and CDR2 is FYNNEI. Trimming cost V 6 bases and J 2 bases; bases outside gene matches: 4. As DNA, the CDR3 is TGTGCCAGCAGCGGACTAGCGGGGGCAACCTACGAGCAGTACTTC. It specifies CASSGLAGATYEQYF.

The V and J genes are TRBV7-2 and TRBJ2-2; the match to TRBD2 covers 10 bases. J lost 5 bases, V lost 1 base, and 4 bases had no gene match. Germline values: CDR1 SGHTA, CDR2 FQGNSA. The CDR3 totals 16 residues. The CDR3 DNA is TGTGCCAGCAGCTTAGTGCTTAGCGGGGGGACCGGGGAGCTGTTTTTT. It yields the protein CASSLVLSGGTGELFF.